The 14 T cell receptor beta chains listed next were all sequenced from one sample in a study of blood T cell repertoires in COVID-19. Repertoires were generated with immunoSEQ multiplex PCR, while TCRdb's copy carries only in-frame clones and drops some. The table lists some 300,000 clones, roughly nine tenths of them singletons. Material for sequencing was PBMCs or T cells enriched from blood (not recorded which). The receptors derive from a woman aged 25 to 45 who had recovered from COVID-19.

The rearrangement uses TRBV10-2 and TRBJ2-5; possibly TRBD1 for D (5 bases). CDR3 size: 18 residues. Germline-derived CDR1 and CDR2 are WSHSY and SAAADI. Trimming cost V 0 bases and J 3 bases, with 20 bases left between them. The CDR3 region is CASSESTLGPPFKETQYF. The CDR3 coding sequence is TGCGCCAGCAGTGAGTCGACTCTGGGGCCGCCGTTCAAAGAGACCCAGTACTTC.

The rearrangement links TRBV14 to TRBJ2-7; 12 nucleotides line up with TRBD2. V shed 3 bases, J shed 9 bases, and the junction held 6 bases outside the gene matches. The CDR3 contains 14 residues. Germline V CDR1 and CDR2: SGHDN, FVKESK. CDR3: CASSHPSTSGRQYF. CDR3 DNA sequence: TGTGCCAGCAGCCACCCCTCGACTAGCGGGAGGCAGTACTTC.

The chain links TRBV2 to TRBJ1-1, with 9 bases lining up with TRBD1. Germline V gene lookup returns CDR1 SNHLY and CDR2 FYNNEI. The length of the CDR3 is 14 residues. V was clipped by 6 bases and J by 5 bases; unmatched bases: 7. The CDR3 coding sequence is TGTGCCAGCAGATCACTGACAGGGGGAACTGAAGCTTTCTTT. Translating gives CASRSLTGGTEAFF.

The chain has TRBV5-1 and TRBJ2-5; 8 bases are a match to TRBD1. CDR3 length: 13 residues. Germline V gene lookup returns CDR1 SGHRS and CDR2 YFSETQ. With V trimmed by 4 bases and J by 4 bases, 3 bases remained unmatched. Here the CDR3 reads CASSLDRAETQYF. CDR3 nucleotides: TGCGCCAGCAGCCTGGACAGGGCAGAGACCCAGTACTTC.

V is TRBV10-3 and J is TRBJ2-2; D is possibly TRBD1 (6 bases). This CDR3 spans 15 amino acids. The germline CDR1 and CDR2 sequences are ENHRY and SYGVKD. Trimming cost V 1 base and J 7 bases, with 13 bases left between them. CDR3 coding DNA: TGTGCCATCAGTGAGTGGGGGCCGGGCGGCGGGGAGCTGTTTTTT. Residues: CAISEWGPGGGELFF.

The V and J genes are TRBV5-1 and TRBJ2-3; TRBD1 agrees at 8 bases. Trimming at V came to 7 bases and at J to 7 bases, leaving 8 bases not matched to a gene. This CDR3 comprises 13 residues. Germline V CDR1 and CDR2: SGHRS, YFSETQ. CDR3 residues: CASLRDRGHTQYF. CDR3 nucleotides: TGCGCCAGCCTTAGAGACAGGGGACATACGCAGTATTTT.

J is TRBJ2-1 and V is TRBV6-9; maybe TRBD1 (6 bases). V lost 9 bases and J 4 bases, leaving 13 bases between the germline ends. CDR3 size: 13 residues. In germline, CDR1 is MNHGY, CDR2 SVAAGI. The CDR3 DNA reads TGTGCCAGACGACAGGAACGATACAATGAGCAGTTCTTC. Its protein product is CARRQERYNEQFF.

The J gene is TRBJ2-7, the V gene TRBV19; 8 positions match TRBD1. The CDR3 consists of 17 residues. The germline V gene encodes CDR1 LNHDA and CDR2 SQIVND (reference sequence). V trimming: 3 bases; J trimming: 1 base; junction bases outside the gene matches: 11. The CDR3 DNA is TGTGCCAGTAGTATCCGGGCGACAGGGGTAGGGTCCTACGAGCAGTACTTC. Translated, it gives CASSIRATGVGSYEQYF.

This clone showed up just once. The chain combines TRBV11-2 with TRBJ1-3; 8 bases match TRBD1. The germline CDR1 and CDR2 sequences are SGHAT and FQNNGV. The CDR3 has 16 residues. After removal of 4 bases from V and 3 bases from J, the junction contained 8 bases not matched to a gene. CDR3 residues: CASSYAGGAGGNTIYF. The CDR3 DNA follows: TGTGCCAGCAGCTACGCAGGGGGCGCAGGTGGAAACACCATATATTTT.

The sample holds one count of this clone. The gene calls are TRBV12-3 or TRBV12-4 and TRBJ2-5; D might be TRBD2 (6 bases). This CDR3 contains 13 residues. Trimming cost V 6 bases and J 3 bases, with 11 bases left between them. CDR3 sequence: CASRSLAKETQYF. The DNA of the CDR3 is TGTGCCAGCAGGAGTCTAGCGAAAGAGACCCAGTACTTC.

V and J are TRBV27 and TRBJ2-7; TRBD2 matches at 7 bases. With V trimmed by 1 base and J by 2 bases, 5 bases remained unmatched. The V gene's germline CDR1 is MNHEY and CDR2 SMNVEV (reference sequence). The CDR3 has 15 residues. CDR3 protein: CASSLLASGAYEQYF. CDR3 DNA sequence: TGTGCCAGCAGTTTATTGGCTAGCGGAGCCTACGAGCAGTACTTC.

J is TRBJ1-4 and V is TRBV12-3 or TRBV12-4; D might be TRBD1 (6 bases). The CDR3 sequence is 13 residues long. The V end was cut by 6 bases, the J end by 4 bases, with 9 bases between. As DNA, the CDR3 is TGTGCCAGCAGGAAACAGGGTAATGAAAAACTGTTTTTT. It codes for CASRKQGNEKLFF.

In this sample, this clone turned up once. The V gene is TRBV6-1, the J gene TRBJ1-5, with TRBD1 as a possible D gene (6 bases). Trimming cost V 1 base and J 5 bases, with 12 bases left between them. CDR1 is MNHNS, CDR2 SASEGT, per germline. CDR3 length: 15 amino acids. The CDR3 loop reads CASSEEDSIYQPQHF. DNA for the CDR3: TGTGCCAGCAGTGAAGAGGACAGTATTTATCAGCCCCAGCATTTT.

V is TRBV19 and J is TRBJ2-7; 12 nucleotides agree with TRBD1. Germline V gene sequence: CDR1 LNHDA, CDR2 SQIVND (reference sequence). The CDR3 totals 13 residues. The trim removed 8 bases at V and 7 bases at J, leaving 6 bases unmatched. The CDR3 nucleotides are TGTGCCAGTGCGGGACAGGGGGCTGGTGAGCAGTACTTC. Amino acids: CASAGQGAGEQYF.